The text below deals with one T cell receptor beta chain. The record originates from a study of blood T cell repertoires in COVID-19. At the level of the study: Samples taken during acute and convalescent COVID-19 were collected in the United States, Italy and Spain.

The V segment lost 4 bases and the J segment 0 bases; nucleotides outside the gene matches: 5. Germline V gene sequence: CDR1 KGHSH, CDR2 LQKENI. This CDR3 has 15 amino acids. Using immunoSEQ multiplex PCR, the repertoire was profiled, and TCRdb retains in-frame clones only, with some absent. Among 250,000 to 300,000 clones listed, about 76% were seen once. The chain combines TRBV18 with TRBJ1-1; 7 bases align to TRBD1. This TCR was recovered from a woman between 55 and 75 years old with active or convalescent COVID-19. The sequencing input was peripheral blood. CDR3 region: CASSRDSPVNTEAFF. The CDR3 coding sequence is TGTGCCAGCTCACGGGACAGCCCAGTGAACACTGAAGCTTTCTTT.